This T cell receptor (beta chain) was recorded in a study of identical twins. TCRdb ran MiXCR on the 5' RACE reads and lists one entry per CDR3 protein. There are over 550,000 distinct CDR3 sequences in the sample; about 7.6% occur only once, and 1.6% lies in the top ten. This clonotype was seen only a few times. The antigen is not known. Study outcomes and limitations: Analyses based on zero insertions could be partly confounded by invariant MAIT and iNKT cells. The models gave estimates that fell short of the out-of-frame TCR alpha sharing seen in monozygotic twins. Among beta out-of-frame sequences, excess sharing between twins appeared weaker. The more abundant beta clonotypes in cord blood had fewer insertions, and memory repertoires did not show this.

CDR1 is SGHAT and CDR2 is FQNNGV in the germline V gene. This CDR3 has 15 amino acids. V shed 3 bases, J shed 5 bases, and the junction held 8 bases outside the gene matches. In addition, the sample was reused for a study of yellow fever vaccine responses in identical twins.

The sequencing sample was made of PBMCs. The receptor comes from a woman aged 18-30 years in good health. The chain joins TRBV11-2 to TRBJ2-3, with TRBD2 matching 7 bases. Written as DNA, the CDR3 is TGTGCCAGCAGCTTGGGCGCCGGGGGGATAGATACGCAGTATTTT. Its protein product is CASSLGAGGIDTQYF.